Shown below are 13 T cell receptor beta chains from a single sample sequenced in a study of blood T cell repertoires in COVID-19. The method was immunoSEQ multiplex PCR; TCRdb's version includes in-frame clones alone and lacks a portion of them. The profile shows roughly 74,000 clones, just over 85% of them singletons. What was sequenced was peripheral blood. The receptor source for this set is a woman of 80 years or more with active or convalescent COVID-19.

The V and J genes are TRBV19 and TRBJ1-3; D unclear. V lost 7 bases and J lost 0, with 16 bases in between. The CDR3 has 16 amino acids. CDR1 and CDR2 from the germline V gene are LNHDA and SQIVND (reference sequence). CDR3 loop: CASKSRIGSSGNTIYF. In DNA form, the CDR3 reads TGTGCCAGTAAATCGAGGATTGGAAGCTCTGGAAACACCATATATTTT. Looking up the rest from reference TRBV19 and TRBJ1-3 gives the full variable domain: DGGITQSPKYLFRKEGQNVTLSCEQNLNHDAMYWYRQDPGQGLRLIYYSQIVNDFQKGDIAEGYSVSREKKESFPLTVTSAQKNPTAFYLCASKSRIGSSGNTIYFGEGSWLTVV.

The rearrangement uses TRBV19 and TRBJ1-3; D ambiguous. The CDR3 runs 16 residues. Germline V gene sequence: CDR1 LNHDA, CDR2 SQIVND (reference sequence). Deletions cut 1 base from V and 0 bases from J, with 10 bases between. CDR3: CASSIGSGASGNTIYF. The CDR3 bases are TGTGCCAGTAGTATAGGTTCTGGAGCCTCTGGAAACACCATATATTTT.

The CDR3 loop reads CASSPGHTQAFF. In DNA form, the CDR3 reads TGTGCCAGCAGCCCAGGGCATACTCAAGCTTTCTTT. The chain has TRBV14 and TRBJ1-1; possibly TRBD1 for D (5 bases). CDR1 and CDR2 (germline): SGHDN, FVKESK. Deletions cut 4 bases from V and 9 bases from J, with 12 bases between. This CDR3 is built from 12 residues. Together with reference TRBV14 and TRBJ1-1, the CDR3 gives the full variable domain: EAGVTQFPSHSVIEKGQTVTLRCDPISGHDNLYWYRRVMGKEIKFLLHFVKESKQDESGMPNNRFLAERTGGTYSTLKVQPAELEDSGVYFCASSPGHTQAFFGQGTRLTVV.

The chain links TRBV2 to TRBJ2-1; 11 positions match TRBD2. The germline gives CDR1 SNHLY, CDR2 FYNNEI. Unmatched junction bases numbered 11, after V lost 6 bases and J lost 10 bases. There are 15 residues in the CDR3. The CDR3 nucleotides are TGTGCCAGCAGAATACGGGTACTAGCGGGAGACGAGCAGTTCTTC. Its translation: CASRIRVLAGDEQFF.

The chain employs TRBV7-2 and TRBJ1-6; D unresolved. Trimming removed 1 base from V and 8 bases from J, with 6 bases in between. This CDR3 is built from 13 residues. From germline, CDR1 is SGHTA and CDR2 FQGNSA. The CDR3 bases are TGTGCCAGCAGCTTAGTCCCGGATTCACCCCTCCACTTT. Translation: CASSLVPDSPLHF.

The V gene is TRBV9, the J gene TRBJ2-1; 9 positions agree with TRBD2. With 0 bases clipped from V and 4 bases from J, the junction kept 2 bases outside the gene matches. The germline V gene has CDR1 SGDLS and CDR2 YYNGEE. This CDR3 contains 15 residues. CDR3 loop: CASSVASGAYNEQFF. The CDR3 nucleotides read TGTGCCAGCAGCGTAGCTAGCGGGGCGTACAATGAGCAGTTCTTC.

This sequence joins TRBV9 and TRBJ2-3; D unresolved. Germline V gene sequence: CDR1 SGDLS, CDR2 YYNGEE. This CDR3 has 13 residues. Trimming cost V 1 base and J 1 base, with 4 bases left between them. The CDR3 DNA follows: TGTGCCAGCAGCGTACAGGGCACAGATACGCAGTATTTT. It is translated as CASSVQGTDTQYF.

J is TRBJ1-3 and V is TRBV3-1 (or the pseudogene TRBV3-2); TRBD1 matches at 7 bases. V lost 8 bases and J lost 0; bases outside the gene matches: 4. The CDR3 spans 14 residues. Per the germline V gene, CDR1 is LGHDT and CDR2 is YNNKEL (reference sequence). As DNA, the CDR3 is TGTGCCAGCCTGGGACAGAGCTCTGGAAACACCATATATTTT. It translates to CASLGQSSGNTIYF.

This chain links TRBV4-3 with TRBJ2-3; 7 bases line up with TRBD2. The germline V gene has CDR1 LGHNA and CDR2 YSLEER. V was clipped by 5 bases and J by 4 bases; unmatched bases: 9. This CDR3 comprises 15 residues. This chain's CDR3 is CASSSHKTSPDTQYF. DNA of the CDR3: TGCGCCAGCAGCTCCCACAAGACTAGCCCAGATACGCAGTATTTT.

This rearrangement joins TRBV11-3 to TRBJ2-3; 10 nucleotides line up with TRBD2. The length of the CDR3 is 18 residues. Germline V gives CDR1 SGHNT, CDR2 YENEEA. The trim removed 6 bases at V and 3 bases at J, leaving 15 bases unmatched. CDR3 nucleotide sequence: TGTGCCAGCAGTCAAATTAGAGGGCTAGCGGGAGCTACAGATACGCAGTATTTT. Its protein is CASSQIRGLAGATDTQYF.

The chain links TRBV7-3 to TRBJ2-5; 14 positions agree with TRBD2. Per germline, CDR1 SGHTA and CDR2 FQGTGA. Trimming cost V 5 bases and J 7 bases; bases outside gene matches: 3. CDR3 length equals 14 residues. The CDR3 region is CASSRGLAGATQYF. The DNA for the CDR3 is TGTGCCAGCAGCCGGGGACTAGCGGGAGCGACCCAGTACTTC.

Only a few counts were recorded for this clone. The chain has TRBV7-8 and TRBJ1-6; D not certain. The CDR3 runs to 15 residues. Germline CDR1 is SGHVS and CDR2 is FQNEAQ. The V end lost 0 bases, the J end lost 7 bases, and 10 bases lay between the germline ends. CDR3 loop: CASSLAAGENSPLHF. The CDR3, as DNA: TGTGCCAGCAGCTTAGCCGCCGGAGAGAATTCACCCCTCCACTTT. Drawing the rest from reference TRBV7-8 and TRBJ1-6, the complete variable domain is GAGVSQSPRYKVAKRGQDVALRCDPISGHVSLFWYQQALGQGPEFLTYFQNEAQLDKSGLPSDRFFAERPEGSVSTLKIQRTQQEDSAVYLCASSLAAGENSPLHFGNGTRLTVT.

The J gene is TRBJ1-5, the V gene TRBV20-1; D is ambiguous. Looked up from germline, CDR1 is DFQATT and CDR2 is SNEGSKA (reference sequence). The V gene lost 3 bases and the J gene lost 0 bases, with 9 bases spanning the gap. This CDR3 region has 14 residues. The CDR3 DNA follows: TGCAGTGCTAGTACCACCTATAGCAATCAGCCCCAGCATTTT. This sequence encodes CSASTTYSNQPQHF.